This T cell receptor (beta chain) was profiled in a study of tumor and adjacent non-tumor tissue in lung cancer (dated by TCRdb to the late 2010s). As for the study more broadly: The cohort included around eleven adenocarcinoma, 2 squamous cell carcinoma and 1 small cell lung cancer patients. Among the roughly 15 patients, ages ranged from roughly 31 to 76 years, roughly ten were men and 5 were women, and disease was TNM stage I to III. Sequencing generated a total of 120 million or so productive TCRbeta reads, averaging roughly 4.4 million reads per sample. The study compared bulk TCRbeta repertoires between lung tumor tissue and matched distant non-tumor lung tissue from around 16 lung cancer patients. TCRbeta CDR3 sequencing was performed on more than 25 paired specimens, with one tumor sample and one normal lung sample collected per patient. Points the paper makes about the study in general: Neither the sequencing platform nor unique molecular identifiers are named or mentioned anywhere in the methods. Younger patients had significantly higher TCR diversity, and higher tumor TCR diversity was associated with shorter overall and disease-free survival. With only roughly 14 patients in the cohort, the authors noted that larger samples and more detailed clinical data are needed. Tumor tissue showed significantly greater TCR diversity (inverse Simpson) than normal lung tissue (roughly 430 vs 170, P = 0.0075, Mann-Whitney U test). In normal lung, the top 100 clones accounted for a significantly larger cumulative share of the repertoire than in tumor tissue. Peripheral blood was not sequenced, so blood TCRbeta repertoires were not examined in the lung cancer patients of the study.

CDR1 is given as MDHEN and CDR2 as SYDVKM, both from the germline V gene. Including the terminal cysteine and phenylalanine, the CDR3 comprises 14 residues. The sequence is cut down to CDR3 DNA, 42 bases in frame from base 1. V sheds 4 bases and J sheds 3 bases, leaving 11 bases between their ends. Notes on this clonotype: Its antigen is still unknown. Since a much larger clone is just one base distant, this may be a read error.

RNA was isolated from bulk unsorted tissue, and RNA quality was assessed with a NanoDrop ND-1000 and an Agilent 2100. Normal lung samples were distant non-tumor tissue taken more than 3 cm from the tumor edge. The donors were newly diagnosed lung cancer patients admitted for thoracic surgery in China from August to November 2014 who had not received prior chemotherapy. Patients with previous radiotherapy or chemotherapy, or with another concurrent cancer, were excluded from the study. Surgical tissue pieces of 1-2 cm3 were preserved in RNAlater solution and were kept at -80 degrees C until use. Library preparation was by multiplex PCR. Sequencing used an Illumina HiSeq 2500. Following protocols modified from ARM-PCR, the researchers constructed TCRbeta libraries through three rounds of nested PCR with primers (Table S4). Before sequencing, PCR products in the 200-500 bp range were cut out of the gel and cleaned up using the QIAquick gel extraction kit. The published analysis was carried out like this. Reads were cleaned using Trimmomatic, were merged into complete CDR3 sequences using FLASH, and were assigned to V(D)J germline segments using MiTCR. Clonal diversity was calculated as the inverse Simpson's index using VDJtools. In-frame sequences lacking a premature stop codon were counted as productive reads. TCRdb cleaned the public reads at Q25 with fastp, built clones with MiXCR and kept in-frame beta chains. Records with the same CDR3 protein are collapsed into one entry carrying the most frequent genes and DNA. It is TCRdb's table, rather than the study itself, that gives the V and J calls and clone size. Across this sample there are some 80,000 distinct CDR3 sequences, with more than 65% seen only once. The biggest ten clones account for roughly 37% of the sample.

The receptor was derived from a man between 65 and 80 years old with non-small cell lung cancer. The chain joins TRBV28 to TRBJ2-3, and perhaps TRBD1 as D gene, on 5 matching bases. Sequenced sample: distant non-tumor lung tissue. The CDR3 corresponds to CASSYLSGTDTQYF. The DNA sequence is as follows: TGTGCCAGCAGTTATCTGTCAGGGACAGATACGCAGTATTTT.